The 4 T cell receptor beta chains listed next were all sequenced from one sample in a study of blood T cell repertoires in COVID-19. Data came from immunoSEQ multiplex PCR; TCRdb stores just in-frame clones and leaves some out. The sample lists 60,000 or so clones; 75% to 80% were seen once. Material: peripheral blood. These receptors came from a human donor in a cohort sampled during active COVID-19.

This chain joins TRBV24-1 and TRBJ2-2; a possible D gene is TRBD1 (6 bases). The V gene lost 4 bases and the J gene lost 7 bases, with 15 bases spanning the gap. Germline values: CDR1 KGHDR, CDR2 SFDVKD. This CDR3 has 15 residues. DNA of the CDR3: TGTGCCACCAGTGACTCTGGGACATCTGTCGGGGAGCTGTTTTTT. The encoded protein is CATSDSGTSVGELFF.

The chain joins TRBV7-2 to TRBJ2-3; D perhaps matches TRBD2 (6 bases). The germline V gene encodes CDR1 SGHTA and CDR2 FQGNSA. V lost 1 base and J 1 base, leaving 9 bases between the germline ends. CDR3 length: 15 residues. For the CDR3, the DNA is TGTGCCAGCAGCTTAGGAGCTAGCGGCACAGATACGCAGTATTTT. This translates into CASSLGASGTDTQYF.

The V call is TRBV19, the J call TRBJ1-3; D unclear. The CDR3 has 15 residues. The germline gives CDR1 LNHDA, CDR2 SQIVND (reference sequence). Trimming removed 3 bases at V and 0 bases at J, with 9 bases between. CDR3 DNA: TGTGCCAGTAGTATGACCGGGTTCTCTGGAAACACCATATATTTT. Amino acids: CASSMTGFSGNTIYF.

This chain uses TRBV18 with TRBJ1-2; no clear D. Germline V gene lookup returns CDR1 KGHSH and CDR2 LQKENI. V was pared by 3 bases and J by 3 bases, with 14 bases between. The CDR3 extends over 15 amino acids. CDR3 loop: CASSPRREAHYGYTF. For the CDR3, the DNA is TGTGCCAGCTCACCCAGGAGGGAGGCCCACTATGGCTACACCTTC.